The following is a TCR beta chain sequence with its context. Its antigen is as yet unknown. This entry belongs to a study of CD8 T cells in ankylosing spondylitis. Study conclusions and caveats: Significant enrichment of disease-linked clones was reported in matched ankylosing spondylitis synovial fluid. Reactive arthritis synovial fluid and blood were previously reported to contain some motif variants. Researchers report that disease-linked clones proved CD8+ and relatively rare in peripheral blood. The study identified a TCR beta motif of under ten highly homologous variants that appeared characteristic of ankylosing spondylitis blood.

A quantitative 5'-RACE method, one with molecular barcodes, was used to make TCR beta libraries. TCRdb redid the calling of the 5' RACE reads with MiXCR, one entry per CDR3 protein. Of 350,000 or so distinct CDR3 sequences listed, around 8% are singletons. Trimming removed 3 bases at V and 0 bases at J, with 12 bases between. The germline V gene has CDR1 SGHDN and CDR2 FVKESK. This CDR3 region has 15 residues. This clonotype was obtained from a male donor with ankylosing spondylitis. Specimen: blood, either unsorted or a sorted T cell fraction (not recorded which). The chain links TRBV14 to TRBJ2-7; D possibly corresponds to TRBD2 (6 bases). In DNA, the CDR3 is TGTGCCAGCAGCCAGGGGTGGGGACTCTCCTACGAGCAGTACTTC. It encodes CASSQGWGLSYEQYF.